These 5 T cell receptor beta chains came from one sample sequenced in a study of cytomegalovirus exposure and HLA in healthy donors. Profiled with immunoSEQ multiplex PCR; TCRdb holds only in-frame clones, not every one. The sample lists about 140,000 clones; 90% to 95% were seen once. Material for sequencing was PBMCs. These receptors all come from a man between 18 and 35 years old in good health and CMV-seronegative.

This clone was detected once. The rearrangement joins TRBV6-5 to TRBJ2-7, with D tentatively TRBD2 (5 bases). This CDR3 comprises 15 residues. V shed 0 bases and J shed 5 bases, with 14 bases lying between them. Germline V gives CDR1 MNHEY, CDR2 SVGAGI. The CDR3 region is CASSYSRALVHEQYF. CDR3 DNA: TGTGCCAGCAGTTACTCGCGGGCCCTAGTGCACGAGCAGTACTTC.

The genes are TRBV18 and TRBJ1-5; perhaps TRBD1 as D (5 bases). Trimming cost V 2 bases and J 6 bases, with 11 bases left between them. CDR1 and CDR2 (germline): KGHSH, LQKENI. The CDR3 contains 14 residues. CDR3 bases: TGTGCCAGCTCACCAGGGTCGCAGGGTCAGCCCCAGCATTTT. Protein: CASSPGSQGQPQHF.

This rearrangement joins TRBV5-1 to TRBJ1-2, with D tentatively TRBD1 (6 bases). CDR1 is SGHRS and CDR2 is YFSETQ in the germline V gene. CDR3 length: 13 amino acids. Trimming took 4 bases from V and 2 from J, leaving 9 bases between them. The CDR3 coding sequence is TGCGCCAGCAGCGCCCAGGGGAACTATGGCTACACCTTC. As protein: CASSAQGNYGYTF.

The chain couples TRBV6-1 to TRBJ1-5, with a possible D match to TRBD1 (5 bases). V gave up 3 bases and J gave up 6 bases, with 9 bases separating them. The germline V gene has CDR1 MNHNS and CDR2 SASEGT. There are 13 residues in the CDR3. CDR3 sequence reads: CASSEVGVQPQHF. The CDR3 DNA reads TGTGCCAGCAGTGAGGTAGGGGTTCAGCCCCAGCATTTT.

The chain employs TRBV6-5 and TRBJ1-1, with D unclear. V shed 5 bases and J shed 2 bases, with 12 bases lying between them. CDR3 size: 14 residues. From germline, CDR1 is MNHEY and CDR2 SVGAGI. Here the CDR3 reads CASSQKPGNTEAFF. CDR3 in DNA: TGTGCCAGCAGTCAAAAACCAGGTAACACTGAAGCTTTCTTT.